This TCR beta chain was obtained from a study of T cells in Graves' hyperthyroidism and ophthalmopathy (dated by TCRdb to between 2018 and 2021). For the study in its entirety: To identify distinguishing TCR V-J signatures, a discovery cohort of roughly 100 patients was used, comprising some 45 with Graves' ophthalmopathy and some 60 with stable Graves' hyperthyroidism. In roughly six Graves' hyperthyroidism patients, the study also compared T-cell repertoires from thyroid tissue with T-cell repertoires from blood. For training and testing, the roughly 97 patients in the discovery cohort were randomly divided in a 7:3 ratio. Whether ophthalmopathy could be predicted prospectively was tested in an independent validation cohort made up of under 20 hyperthyroidism patients plus 17 patients who later progressed to ophthalmopathy. Following sampling, methimazole starting at 30 mg daily was given to hyperthyroidism patients, and high-dose intravenous methylprednisolone was given to ophthalmopathy patients. According to the paper, TCR Vbeta CDR3 sequencing was carried out on about 140 peripheral blood samples, which came from some 41 ophthalmopathy, 70 to 80 hyperthyroidism and roughly 17 progressor patients.

On the study overall, not on this receptor specifically: In validation, the model predicted progression to ophthalmopathy with around 71% sensitivity and roughly 72% specificity, a median of 6.5 months before onset. Most expanded thyroid clonotypes (frequency above 0.001) were also detected in blood, a finding suggesting that blood repertoires may reflect thyroid immune responses. A 13 V-J signature model separated ophthalmopathy from stable hyperthyroidism, with approximately 86% sensitivity and roughly 81% specificity in cross-validation and 80%/75% in testing. No statistical method was used to fix the sample size in advance, and group allocation was not hidden from the investigators.

For this clonotype: What this receptor recognizes is not known. Base qualities are missing; no much larger clone stands one base away.

Stable Graves' hyperthyroidism was defined as no progression to ophthalmopathy during 18 months of follow-up. Hyperthyroidism patients were aged 18 to 65 years and newly diagnosed, with disease duration of less than 2 months. The study excluded patients with uncontrolled infections, other autoimmune diseases, pregnancy or lactation. Diagnoses were established on the basis of clinical symptoms, serum thyroxine and TRAb, thyroid ultrasound, and orbital computed tomography. Trizol reagent was used to extract total RNA, and RNA quality was then checked on an Agilent 2100 Bioanalyzer. The TCR beta CDR3 regions were amplified from the RNA transcripts. The TCR CDR3 was subjected to a first round of RT-PCR using the HTBI primer set and the Qiagen OneStep RT-PCR kit. Libraries were constructed in a second round of multiplex PCR, after which size selection and purification were performed. Libraries were sequenced paired-end with 100 bp reads on an Illumina HiSeq2000. The authors processed their data as follows. SOAPnuke was used to process the raw data, removing reads that contained adapters or uncalled bases, had a mean Phred below 15, or lacked an exact match to the constant primer or identifier. COPE v1.2.5 was used to merge high-quality paired reads, and clonotypes were defined as unique nucleotide sequences. Clonotypes were aligned to IMGT TRBV, TRBD and TRBJ reference segments using MiTCR v1.1. Analysis was restricted to V-J combinations with a frequency above 0.0001, which covered 99.2% of repertoires. A TCS score was defined as the ratio between F50 (clonal expansion) and ExV (chaos), using BLOSUM62-based TCRdist between CDR3 peptides within each V-J. Welch's t-statistics and random forest reduced 450 to 600 V-J features to under 15, which were used in a naive Bayes classifier (R e1071). The similarity between thyroid and blood repertoires was quantified using the Morisita-Horn index. The public sequencing data were trimmed at Q25 with fastp and processed into clonotypes with MiXCR by TCRdb, which kept only in-frame beta chains. One record per CDR3 amino acid sequence lists the most common genes and DNA. None of the V and J calls come from the authors' own analysis; TCRdb made them. The sample contains roughly 570,000 distinct CDR3 sequences, just over 45% of them found a single time. The ten largest account for around 7.7% of the sample.

The source material was peripheral blood or thyroid tissue (not recorded which). The receptor comes from a woman between 18 and 30 years old with Graves' hyperthyroidism.

The CDR3 protein: CSAPKDGGRPLHF. DNA sequence: TGCAGTGCTCCGAAGGACGGGGGTCGGCCCCTCCACTTT. The sequence joins TRBV20-1 to TRBJ1-6; TRBD1 is a weak D gene call, 5 bases matching. The CDR3 sequence holds 13 residues, the cysteine and phenylalanine included. The CDR3 DNA has 39 bases and is translated from base 1. CDR1 is given as DFQATT and CDR2 as SNEGSKA, both from the germline V gene (reference sequence). V is reduced by 5 bases and J by 13 bases, leaving a spacing of 18 bases between them.